These 8 T cell receptor beta chains were all obtained from the same sample, sequenced in a study of OX40 agonist ivuxolimab in advanced cancers. Libraries were prepared by immunoSEQ multiplex PCR; TCRdb keeps only in-frame clonotypes and omits some of them. The sample lists 20,000 to 30,000 clones, more than 80% seen once, with approximately 17% in the top ten. The sequencing here drew on CD4+ or CD8+ T cells sorted from blood, taken in a trial of the OX40 agonist ivuxolimab. Every receptor here comes from an adult with an advanced solid tumor such as melanoma, head and neck, liver or kidney cancer.

This sequence joins TRBV2 and TRBJ1-4; tentative D call: TRBD1 (5 bases). The CDR3 consists of 13 residues. Per the germline V gene, CDR1 is SNHLY and CDR2 is FYNNEI. Deletions cut 7 bases from V and 1 base from J, with 7 bases between. The CDR3 DNA sequence: TGTGCCAGCAATGGGGGAACTAATGAAAAACTGTTTTTT. It is translated as CASNGGTNEKLFF.

The genes are TRBV19 and TRBJ2-7; 7 bases are shared with TRBD2. Germline V CDR1 and CDR2: LNHDA, SQIVND (reference sequence). CDR3 length equals 14 residues. Unmatched junction bases numbered 7, after V lost 5 bases and J lost 3 bases. CDR3 DNA: TGTGCCAGTAGTTCCACCCCGGGGGGCTACGAGCAGTACTTC. Translating gives CASSSTPGGYEQYF.

The chain is built from TRBV5-1 and TRBJ1-6; D not resolved. V was clipped by 0 bases and J by 10 bases, with 14 bases between them. Per the germline V gene, CDR1 is SGHRS and CDR2 is YFSETQ. This CDR3 region has 15 residues. This CDR3 is CASSLDGFDLSPLHF. The DNA for the CDR3 is TGCGCCAGCAGCTTGGACGGGTTCGATTTATCACCCCTCCACTTT.

This clone was observed a handful of times. V gene TRBV2 combines with J gene TRBJ2-7; tentative D call: TRBD2 (6 bases). Trimming pared 1 base from V and 10 bases from J, leaving 20 bases between. The CDR3 has 15 residues. The V gene's germline CDR1 is SNHLY and CDR2 FYNNEI. The CDR3 DNA sequence: TGTGCCAGCAGTGAAGGTAAAGTGGCGCCGGGACTTCAGTACTTC. Residues: CASSEGKVAPGLQYF.

This chain joins TRBV4-2 and TRBJ2-2; perhaps TRBD2 as D (6 bases). In germline, CDR1 is LGHNA, CDR2 YNFKEQ. The CDR3 contains 16 residues. The V end was cut by 3 bases, the J end by 1 base, with 12 bases between. The CDR3 sequence: CASSQFGGENTGELFF. In DNA form, the CDR3 reads TGTGCCAGCAGCCAGTTCGGCGGGGAGAACACCGGGGAGCTGTTTTTT.

This chain uses TRBV7-8 with TRBJ2-7; tentatively, D is TRBD1 (5 bases). V lost 0 bases and J lost 7, with 10 bases in between. The CDR3 spans 13 residues. CDR1 SGHVS and CDR2 FQNEAQ come from the germline V gene. The CDR3 is CASSLAGVGEQYF. The CDR3 DNA reads TGTGCCAGCAGCTTAGCAGGGGTTGGTGAGCAGTACTTC.

The chain recombines TRBV6-6 with TRBJ1-1; 7 nucleotides align to TRBD1. CDR3 size: 15 residues. V shed 3 bases and J 3 bases; nucleotides not matched to a gene: 7. Germline assignment: CDR1 MNHNY and CDR2 SVGAGI (reference sequence). The CDR3: CASSYTDRQDTEAFF. The CDR3 region has the DNA TGTGCCAGCAGTTATACGGACAGGCAGGACACTGAAGCTTTCTTT.

This sequence joins TRBV9 and TRBJ1-4, with 8 bases aligning to TRBD1. In germline, CDR1 is SGDLS, CDR2 YYNGEE. The CDR3 is 17 residues long. Losses at the gene ends were 2 bases for V and 0 bases for J; bases not matched to a gene: 6. Written as DNA, the CDR3 is TGTGCCAGCAGCGTGAGTGGGACAGGAACAACTAATGAAAAACTGTTTTTT. Translation gives CASSVSGTGTTNEKLFF.